The T cell receptor (beta chain) under discussion was sequenced for a study of cytomegalovirus exposure and HLA in healthy donors. The PCR had 60 Vbeta and 13 Jbeta primers. Some clones are missing from TCRdb's copy, which holds only in-frame ones; the method was immunoSEQ multiplex PCR. The data show under 200,000 clones, approximately 84% seen once. V gave up 3 bases and J gave up 4 bases, with 18 bases separating them. Germline lookup yields CDR1 MDHEN and CDR2 SYDVKM. CDR3 length: 16 amino acids. V usage is TRBV28 and J usage is TRBJ1-1; maybe TRBD1 (6 bases). Sequencing input: PBMCs. The clonotype originates from a woman aged 50 to 60 in good health and CMV-seropositive. The CDR3 nucleotides are TGTGCCAGCAGTTTCGCGGGGGCGCTCGGTCGCACTGAAGCTTTCTTT. This gives the protein CASSFAGALGRTEAFF.